Presented here are 10 T cell receptor beta chains from one specimen sequenced in a study of PD-1 blockade in classical Hodgkin lymphoma (TCRdb year 2020). The intended sense of this specimen's time point label: cycle 1 day 1 (C1D1), immediately before nivolumab initiation. All trial patients had relapsed after autologous stem cell transplantation, with cohorts A, B and C differing in prior brentuximab vedotin exposure. The library was obtained by the immunoSEQ multiplex PCR assay. This is the immuneACCESS table as TCRdb keeps it, with only in-frame sequences that have V and J called. A part of the clones is gone; compared with another copy, unresolved V genes explain less than half, and the rest is unexplained. A total of about 21,000 clones appear in this sample, about 64% of them only once. About 5% of the sample goes to the ten largest clones. This specimen consisted of peripheral blood mononuclear cells (PBMCs), obtained at baseline. The receptors come from a human donor with classical Hodgkin lymphoma.

Here the CDR3 DNA reads TGTGCCAGCAGCTCCGGACGGGACCTCAGGGAACAGCCCCAGCATTTT. Encoded protein: CASSSGRDLREQPQHF. This chain connects TRBV7-9 to TRBJ1-5, with D possibly TRBD1 on 5 matching bases. The ends were cut back, 4 bases at V and 7 bases at J, with 20 bases in the middle. Germline CDR1 reads SEHNR; CDR2 reads FQNEAQ (reference sequence). The CDR3 has 16 amino acids.

V is TRBV5-4 and J is TRBJ2-2; 9 nucleotides align to TRBD2. Trimming took 4 bases from V and 6 from J; bases not matched to a gene: 10. The V gene's germline CDR1 is SGHNT and CDR2 YYREEE (reference sequence). This CDR3 is built from 16 residues. The CDR3 region is CASSPGGGLAAGELFF. The DNA of the CDR3 is TGTGCCAGCAGCCCCGGGGGGGGACTAGCAGCCGGGGAGCTGTTTTTT.

This rearrangement joins TRBV10-3 to TRBJ2-7, with 11 bases identical to TRBD1. The germline V gene has CDR1 ENHRY and CDR2 SYGVKD. With V trimmed by 10 bases and J by 3 bases, 8 bases remained unmatched. The CDR3 is 14 residues long. The CDR3 region is CATWDRGGLYEQYF. The DNA for the CDR3 is TGTGCCACATGGGACAGGGGGGGGCTCTACGAGCAGTACTTC.

The rearrangement joins TRBV4-2 to TRBJ2-2; TRBD2 matches at 12 bases. In germline, CDR1 is LGHNA, CDR2 YNFKEQ. The CDR3 contains 19 residues. V was clipped by 0 bases and J by 4 bases; unmatched bases: 9. The CDR3 reads CASSQDGLAGGPSTGELFF. The CDR3 bases are TGTGCCAGCAGCCAAGATGGCCTAGCGGGAGGGCCGAGCACCGGGGAGCTGTTTTTT.

V gene TRBV5-6 combines with J gene TRBJ1-4; D remains ambiguous. The CDR3 has 13 residues. The germline V gene has CDR1 SGHDT and CDR2 YYEEEE. Trimming stripped 1 base from V and 6 bases from J, with 7 bases between. The CDR3 loop is CASSLSGYEKLFF. The CDR3 DNA reads as TGTGCCAGCAGCTTGTCAGGTTATGAAAAACTGTTTTTT.

This sequence joins TRBV30 and TRBJ1-4, with a possible D match to TRBD1 (5 bases). Trimming took 1 base from V and 7 from J, leaving 10 bases between them. The germline V gene has CDR1 GTSNPN and CDR2 SVGIG (reference sequence). This CDR3 has 13 amino acids. The CDR3 region is CAWSGRRGEKLFF. The CDR3 region has the DNA TGTGCCTGGAGTGGGCGTAGGGGTGAAAAACTGTTTTTT.

The rearrangement links TRBV28 to TRBJ1-1; D is perhaps TRBD1 (6 bases). CDR1 is MDHEN and CDR2 is SYDVKM in the germline V gene. With 4 bases removed from V and 3 bases from J, the gap between germline ends came to 12 bases. CDR3 length: 14 residues. For the CDR3, the DNA is TGTGCCAGCAGTTCACAGGGAGCGTACACTGAAGCTTTCTTT. Encoded protein: CASSSQGAYTEAFF.

The chain has TRBV28 and TRBJ1-2, with D unresolved. The CDR3 is 12 amino acids. V lost 7 bases and J lost 4, with 10 bases in between. Per the germline V gene, CDR1 is MDHEN and CDR2 is SYDVKM. DNA of the CDR3: TGTGCCAGCACTTTGGAGGGCTATGGCTACACCTTC. Amino acids: CASTLEGYGYTF.

The V gene is TRBV7-9, the J gene TRBJ1-5; no clear D. Germline V gene sequence: CDR1 SEHNR, CDR2 FQNEAQ (reference sequence). V shed 9 bases and J shed 3 bases, with 15 bases lying between them. The CDR3 totals 14 residues. This CDR3 reads CASSPGSINQPQHF. CDR3 nucleotides: TGTGCCAGTAGTCCGGGGAGTATCAATCAGCCCCAGCATTTT.

V usage is TRBV7-2 and J usage is TRBJ2-3; 9 bases match TRBD2. The CDR3 length is 15 residues. Germline trimming cut 5 bases from V and 3 bases from J; bases unmatched to any gene: 6. Germline assignment: CDR1 SGHTA and CDR2 FQGNSA. CDR3 protein: CASSPSGLATDTQYF. CDR3 DNA: TGTGCCAGCAGCCCGAGCGGACTAGCGACAGATACGCAGTATTTT.